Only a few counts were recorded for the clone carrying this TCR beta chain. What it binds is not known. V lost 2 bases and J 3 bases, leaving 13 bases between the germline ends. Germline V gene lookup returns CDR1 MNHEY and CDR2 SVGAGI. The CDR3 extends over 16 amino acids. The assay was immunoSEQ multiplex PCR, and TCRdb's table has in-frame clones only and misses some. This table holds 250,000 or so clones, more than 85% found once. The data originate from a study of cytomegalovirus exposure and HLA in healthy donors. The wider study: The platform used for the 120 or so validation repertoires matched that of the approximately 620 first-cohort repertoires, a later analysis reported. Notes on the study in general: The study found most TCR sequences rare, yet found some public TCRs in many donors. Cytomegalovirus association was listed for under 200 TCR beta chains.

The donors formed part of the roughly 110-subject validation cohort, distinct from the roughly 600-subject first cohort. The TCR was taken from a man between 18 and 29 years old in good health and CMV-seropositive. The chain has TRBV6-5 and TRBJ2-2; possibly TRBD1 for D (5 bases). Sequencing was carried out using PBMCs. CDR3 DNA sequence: TGTGCCAGCAGTTACACACCGGACACCTACACCGGGGAGCTGTTTTTT. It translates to CASSYTPDTYTGELFF.